This record covers a single TCR beta chain. This record belongs to a study of identical twins. Germline V gives CDR1 SGHDT, CDR2 YYEEEE. The CDR3 spans 15 residues. The V end was cut by 0 bases, the J end by 1 base, with 11 bases between. TCRdb processed the 5' RACE reads anew with MiXCR; each CDR3 protein has one entry. The data contain some 760,000 distinct CDR3 sequences, over 15% of them singletons. These data were likewise used in another study, on T cells expressing NK-cell markers.

The chain links TRBV5-6 to TRBJ2-7; no firm D call. Sample: PBMCs. The sequence was collected from a woman younger than 30 in good health. The CDR3 sequence: CASSLELVGSYEQYF. The DNA for the CDR3 is TGTGCCAGCAGCTTGGAGCTAGTTGGGTCCTACGAGCAGTACTTC.